This T cell receptor (beta chain) was sequenced in a study of T-cell memory formation after mild COVID-19. Overall study context: TCR clusters mostly belonged to single donors.

This clonotype was counted between two and nine times. The target antigen is unknown. Whole-study findings and limits: Shrinking CD4+ clones were chiefly CM and EM; CD8+ ones were chiefly EMRA. Pre-infection memory already had some responding clones, implying cross-reactive memory joined.

One entry per CDR3 protein results from TCRdb running MiXCR on the 5' RACE reads. The repertoire holds 500,000 to 600,000 distinct CDR3 sequences, approximately 18% seen once, with around 11% in the top ten. This clonotype was obtained from an adult woman who had mild COVID-19 (a few samples of this study predate the infection). Cell type and time point are not known. Sample: PBMCs or a T cell subset sorted from them (not recorded which).

This CDR3 is CASSATPGDEQYF. CDR3 coding DNA: TGTGCCAGCAGCGCCACCCCCGGCGACGAGCAGTACTTC. V and J are TRBV7-9 and TRBJ2-7; D ambiguous. This CDR3 contains 13 residues. The V end was cut by 5 bases, the J end by 5 bases, with 13 bases between. Germline CDR1 and CDR2: SEHNR and FQNEAQ (reference sequence).